The subject of this entry is one T cell receptor (beta chain). Its matching antigen is unknown. The data were taken from a study of cytomegalovirus exposure and HLA in healthy donors. Study observations and caveats: A classifier reportedly called cytomegalovirus status with high sensitivity and specificity.

The PCR used 60 Vbeta and 13 Jbeta primers. Per the study methods: About 11 million of 65 million to 95 million unique TCR beta chains were shared, per a later count. Method: immunoSEQ multiplex PCR; TCRdb's copy keeps in-frame clones and lacks some. V, J and clone size are those of that table, while D and trimming were read from the DNA. The table lists about 140,000 clones, about 80% of them singletons. The receptor comes from a man aged 25-45 years in good health and CMV-seropositive. The sequencing sample was made of PBMCs.

CDR3 sequence (DNA): TGTGCCAGCAGTGACTCGACGGTCAAGCGCCGGGAGACCCAGTACTTC. Residues: CASSDSTVKRRETQYF. The chain couples TRBV6-4 to TRBJ2-5, with unresolved D. The CDR3 spans 16 residues. V gave up 0 bases and J gave up 5 bases, with 16 bases separating them. Germline V gives CDR1 MRHNA, CDR2 SNTAGT.